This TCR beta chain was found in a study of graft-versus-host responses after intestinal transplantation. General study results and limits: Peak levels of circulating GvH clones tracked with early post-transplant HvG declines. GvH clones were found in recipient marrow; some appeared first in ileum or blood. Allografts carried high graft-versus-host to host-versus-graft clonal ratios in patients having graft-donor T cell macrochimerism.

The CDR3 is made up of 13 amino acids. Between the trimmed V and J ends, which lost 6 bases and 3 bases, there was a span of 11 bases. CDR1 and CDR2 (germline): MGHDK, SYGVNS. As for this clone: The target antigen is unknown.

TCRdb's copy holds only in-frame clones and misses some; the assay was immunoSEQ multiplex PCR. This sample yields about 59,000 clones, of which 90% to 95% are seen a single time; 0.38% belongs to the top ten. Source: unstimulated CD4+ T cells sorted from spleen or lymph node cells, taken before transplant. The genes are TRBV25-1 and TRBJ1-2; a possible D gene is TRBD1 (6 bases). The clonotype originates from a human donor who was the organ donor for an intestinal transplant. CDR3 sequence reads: CASSGDTYYGYTF. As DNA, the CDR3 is TGTGCCAGCAGCGGGGACACGTACTATGGCTACACCTTC.